This T cell receptor beta chain appears in the sequencing data of a study of OX40 agonist ivuxolimab in advanced cancers. Points from the study as a whole: At 0.1 to 3.0 mg/kg, clonal expansion of CD4+ and CD8+ blood T cells had occurred by week 6. The average count of expanded clones was higher among CD8+ T cells than among CD4+.

Produced via immunoSEQ multiplex PCR; TCRdb's table is partial and in-frame only. The sample has about 69,000 clones, around 87% seen once; the top ten hold roughly 6%. Per the germline V gene, CDR1 is SGHTA and CDR2 is FQGNSA. Losses at the gene ends were 1 base for V and 1 base for J; bases not matched to a gene: 1. CDR3 size: 14 residues. A note on this clone: The antigen is undetermined.

The specimen comprised CD4+ or CD8+ T cells sorted from blood, sampled in a trial of the OX40 agonist ivuxolimab. The V call is TRBV7-2, the J call TRBJ2-7, with 7 bases matching TRBD1. The clonotype originates from an adult with an advanced solid tumor such as melanoma, head and neck, liver or kidney cancer. CDR3 sequence (DNA): TGTGCCAGCAGCTTAGGGGACAGATCCTACGAGCAGTACTTC. Encoded protein: CASSLGDRSYEQYF.